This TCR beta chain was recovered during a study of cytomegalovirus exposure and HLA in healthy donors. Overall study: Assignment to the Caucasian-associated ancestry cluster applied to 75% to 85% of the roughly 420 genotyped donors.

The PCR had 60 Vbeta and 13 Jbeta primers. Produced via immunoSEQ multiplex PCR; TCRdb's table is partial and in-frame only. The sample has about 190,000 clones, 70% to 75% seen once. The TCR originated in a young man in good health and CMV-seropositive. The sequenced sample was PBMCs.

The CDR3 loop reads CAISAPRGGQGAGEQYF. In DNA, the CDR3 is TGTGCCATCAGTGCCCCAAGGGGGGGACAGGGGGCTGGTGAGCAGTACTTC. The rearrangement uses TRBV10-3 and TRBJ2-7, with 12 bases lining up with TRBD1. V trimming: 4 bases; J trimming: 7 bases; junction bases outside the gene matches: 14. Germline-derived CDR1 and CDR2 are ENHRY and SYGVKD. This CDR3 contains 17 residues.